This is a list of T cell receptor beta chains from one sample in a study of OX40 agonist ivuxolimab in advanced cancers. Sequencing used immunoSEQ multiplex PCR; TCRdb keeps in-frame clones, though not all of them. The profile shows 40,000 to 65,000 clones, approximately 81% of them singletons. Sequencing was performed on CD4+ or CD8+ T cells sorted from blood, taken in a trial of the OX40 agonist ivuxolimab. The receptors derive from an adult with an advanced solid tumor such as melanoma, head and neck, liver or kidney cancer. Both conserved end residues are part of each CDR3. D genes are given only for firm matches. A row's size may be missing; if present it is once, few, many or a size class.

CDR3: CASSRAGTDTQYF
DNA: TGTGCCAGCAGCCGAGCAGGGACCGATACGCAGTATTTT
V: TRBV11-3
D: -
size: -
J: TRBJ2-3

CDR3: CASSVLGTGVQPQHF
DNA: TGTGCCAGCAGTGTCCTCGGGACAGGGGTTCAGCCCCAGCATTTT
V: TRBV6-1
D: TRBD1
size: -
J: TRBJ1-5

CDR3: CASSVAGDGNTIYF
DNA: TGTGCCAGCAGCGTAGCTGGGGATGGAAACACCATATATTTT
V: TRBV9
D: -
size: once
J: TRBJ1-3

CDR3: CASSTDVNTIYF
DNA: TGTGCCAGCAGCACAGATGTAAACACCATATATTTT
V: TRBV28
D: -
size: once
J: TRBJ1-3

CDR3: CASSFTSGANVLTF
DNA: TGTGCCAGTAGTTTTACTTCAGGGGCCAACGTCCTGACTTTC
V: TRBV19
D: -
size: -
J: TRBJ2-6

CDR3: CASSSGVFSTDTQYF
DNA: TGTGCCAGCAGCTCGGGGGTGTTTAGCACAGATACGCAGTATTTT
V: TRBV7-3
D: -
size: -
J: TRBJ2-3

CDR3: CASSLGRDYYEQYF
DNA: TGTGCCAGCAGCTTAGGACGGGATTATTACGAGCAGTACTTC
V: TRBV7-2
D: -
size: -
J: TRBJ2-7

CDR3: CASSDEWDYTF
DNA: TGCGCCAGCAGTGATGAATGGGACTACACCTTC
V: TRBV10-2
D: -
size: -
J: TRBJ1-2

CDR3: CASSLGARQGDEAFF
DNA: TGCGCCAGCAGCTTGGGGGCGCGGCAGGGGGATGAAGCTTTCTTT
V: TRBV5-1
D: TRBD1
size: -
J: TRBJ1-1

CDR3: CASSSGPRANIQYF
DNA: TGTGCCAGCAGCTCGGGACCCCGGGCAAACATTCAGTACTTC
V: TRBV5-4
D: -
size: -
J: TRBJ2-4

CDR3: CASSFDRYQETQYF
DNA: TGTGCCAGCAGCTTTGACAGGTACCAAGAGACCCAGTACTTC
V: TRBV5-4
D: -
size: -
J: TRBJ2-5

CDR3: CASSLVGQGDDTEAFF
DNA: TGTGCCAGCAGCTTAGTGGGACAGGGAGATGACACTGAAGCTTTCTTT
V: TRBV5-6
D: TRBD1
size: -
J: TRBJ1-1

CDR3: CAWSVGGGGPDTEAFF
DNA: TGTGCCTGGAGTGTAGGAGGAGGGGGCCCGGACACTGAAGCTTTCTTT
V: TRBV30
D: TRBD1
size: few
J: TRBJ1-1

CDR3: CASSLGLAGGYQETQYF
DNA: TGTGCCAGCAGCTTGGGACTAGCGGGAGGGTACCAAGAGACCCAGTACTTC
V: TRBV5-4
D: TRBD2
size: -
J: TRBJ2-5